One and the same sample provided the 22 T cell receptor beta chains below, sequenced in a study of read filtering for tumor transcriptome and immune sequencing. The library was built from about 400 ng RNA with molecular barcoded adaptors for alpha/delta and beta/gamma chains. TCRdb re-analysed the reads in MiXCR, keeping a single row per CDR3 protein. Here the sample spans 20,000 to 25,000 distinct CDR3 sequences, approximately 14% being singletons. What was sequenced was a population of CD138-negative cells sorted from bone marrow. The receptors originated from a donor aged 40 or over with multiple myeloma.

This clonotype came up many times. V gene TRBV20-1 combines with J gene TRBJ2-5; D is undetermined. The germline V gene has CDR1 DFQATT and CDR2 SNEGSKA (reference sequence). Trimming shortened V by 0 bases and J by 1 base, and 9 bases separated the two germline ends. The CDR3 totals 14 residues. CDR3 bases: TGCAGTGCTAGAGATGACGGAACCCAAGAGACCCAGTACTTC. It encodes CSARDDGTQETQYF.

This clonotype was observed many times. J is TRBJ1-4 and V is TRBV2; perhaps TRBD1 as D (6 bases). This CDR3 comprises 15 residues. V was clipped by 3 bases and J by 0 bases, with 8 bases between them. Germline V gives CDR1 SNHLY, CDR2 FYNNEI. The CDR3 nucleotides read TGTGCCAGCAGTGAGGGGGCTTCAACTAATGAAAAACTGTTTTTT. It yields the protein CASSEGASTNEKLFF.

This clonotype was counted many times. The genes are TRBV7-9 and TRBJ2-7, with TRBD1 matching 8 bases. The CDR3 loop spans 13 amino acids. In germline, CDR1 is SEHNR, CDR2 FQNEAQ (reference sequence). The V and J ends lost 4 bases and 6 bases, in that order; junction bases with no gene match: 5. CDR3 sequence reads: CASSSGQVAEQYF. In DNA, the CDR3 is TGTGCCAGCAGCTCGGGACAGGTAGCCGAGCAGTACTTC.

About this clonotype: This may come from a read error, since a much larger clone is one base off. CDR3 sequence reads: CASSSAGEGPDTQCF. The CDR3 DNA sequence: TGCGCCAGCAGCTCCGCGGGAGAGGGTCCCGATACGCAGTGTTTT. The chain combines TRBV5-1 with TRBJ2-3, with 7 positions matching TRBD2. Per the germline V gene, CDR1 is SGHRS and CDR2 is YFSETQ. This CDR3 region has 15 residues.

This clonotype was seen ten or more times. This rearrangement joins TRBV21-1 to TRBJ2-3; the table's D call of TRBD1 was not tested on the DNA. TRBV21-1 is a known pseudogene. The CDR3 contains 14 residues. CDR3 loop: CASSKGYRVDTQYF. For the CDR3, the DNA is TGTGCCAGCAGCAAAGGGTACAGGGTAGATACGCAGTATTTT.

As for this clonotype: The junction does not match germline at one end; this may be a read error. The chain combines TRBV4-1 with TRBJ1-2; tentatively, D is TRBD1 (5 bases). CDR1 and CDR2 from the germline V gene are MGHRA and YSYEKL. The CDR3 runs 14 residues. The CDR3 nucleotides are TGCGCCAGCAGCCGAGATTCCAGGGACTATGGCGACACCTTC. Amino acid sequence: CASSRDSRDYGDTF.

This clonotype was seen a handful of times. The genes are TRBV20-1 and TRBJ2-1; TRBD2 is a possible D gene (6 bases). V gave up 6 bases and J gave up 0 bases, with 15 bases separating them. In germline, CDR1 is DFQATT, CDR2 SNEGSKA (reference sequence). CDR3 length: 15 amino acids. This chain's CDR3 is CSANPGLVSYNEQFF. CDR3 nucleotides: TGCAGTGCCAATCCGGGACTGGTCTCCTACAATGAGCAGTTCTTC.

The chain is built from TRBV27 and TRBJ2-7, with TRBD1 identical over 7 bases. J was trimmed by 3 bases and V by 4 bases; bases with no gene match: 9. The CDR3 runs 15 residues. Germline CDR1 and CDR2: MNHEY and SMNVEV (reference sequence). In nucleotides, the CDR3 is TGTGCCAGCAGTTCCGGACAGGCGTCCCACTACGAGCAGTACTTC. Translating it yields CASSSGQASHYEQYF.

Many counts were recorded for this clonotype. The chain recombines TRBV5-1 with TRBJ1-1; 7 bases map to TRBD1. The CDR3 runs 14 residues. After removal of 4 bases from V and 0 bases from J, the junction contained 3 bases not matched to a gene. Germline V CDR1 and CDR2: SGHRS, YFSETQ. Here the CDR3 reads CASSPGQVNTEAFF. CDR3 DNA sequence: TGCGCCAGCAGCCCCGGACAGGTGAACACTGAAGCTTTCTTT. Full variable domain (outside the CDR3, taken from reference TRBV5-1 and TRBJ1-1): KAGVTQTPRYLIKTRGQQVTLSCSPISGHRSVSWYQQTPGQGLQFLFEYFSETQRNKGNFPGRFSGRQFSNSRSEMNVSTLELGDSALYLCASSPGQVNTEAFFGQGTRLTVV.

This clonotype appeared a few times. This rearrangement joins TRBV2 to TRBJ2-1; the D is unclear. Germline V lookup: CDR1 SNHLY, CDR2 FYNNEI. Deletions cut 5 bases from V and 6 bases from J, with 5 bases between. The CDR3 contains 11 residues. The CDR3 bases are TGTGCCAGCAGTAATATCAATGAGCAGTTCTTC. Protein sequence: CASSNINEQFF.

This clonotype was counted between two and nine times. This chain's CDR3 is CSAGGSQQETQYF. CDR3 sequence (DNA): TGCAGTGCCGGCGGCAGTCAACAAGAGACCCAGTACTTC. This chain joins TRBV20-1 and TRBJ2-5; D unclear. V gave up 6 bases and J gave up 2 bases, with 13 bases separating them. CDR3 size: 13 residues. The germline V gene has CDR1 DFQATT and CDR2 SNEGSKA (reference sequence).

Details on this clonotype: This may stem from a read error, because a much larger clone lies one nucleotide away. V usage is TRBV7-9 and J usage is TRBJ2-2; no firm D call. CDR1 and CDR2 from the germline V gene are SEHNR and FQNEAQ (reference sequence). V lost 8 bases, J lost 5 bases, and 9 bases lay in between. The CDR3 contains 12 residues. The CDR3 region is CASGPETGELFF. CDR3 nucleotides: TGTGCCAGCGGCCCAGAGACCGGGGAGCTGTTTTTT.

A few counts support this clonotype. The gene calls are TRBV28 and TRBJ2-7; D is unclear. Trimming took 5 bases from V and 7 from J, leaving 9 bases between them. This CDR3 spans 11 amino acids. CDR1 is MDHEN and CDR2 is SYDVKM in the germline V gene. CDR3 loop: CASSLFGEQYF. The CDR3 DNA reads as TGTGCCAGCAGTCTATTTGGAGAGCAGTACTTC.

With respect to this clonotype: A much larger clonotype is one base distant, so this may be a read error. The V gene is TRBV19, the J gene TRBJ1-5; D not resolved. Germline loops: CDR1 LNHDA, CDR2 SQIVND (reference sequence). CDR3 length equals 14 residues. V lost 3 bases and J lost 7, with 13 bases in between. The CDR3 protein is CASSIGGSRQPQHF. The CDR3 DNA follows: TGTGCCAGTAGTATTGGAGGGTCACGACAGCCCCAGCATTTT.

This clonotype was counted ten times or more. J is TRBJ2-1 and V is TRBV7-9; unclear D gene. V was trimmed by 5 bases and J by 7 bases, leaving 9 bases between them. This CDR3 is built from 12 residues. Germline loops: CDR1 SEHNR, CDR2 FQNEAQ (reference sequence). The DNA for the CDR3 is TGTGCCAGCAGCCCTGTTCTTAATGAGCAGTTCTTC. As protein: CASSPVLNEQFF.

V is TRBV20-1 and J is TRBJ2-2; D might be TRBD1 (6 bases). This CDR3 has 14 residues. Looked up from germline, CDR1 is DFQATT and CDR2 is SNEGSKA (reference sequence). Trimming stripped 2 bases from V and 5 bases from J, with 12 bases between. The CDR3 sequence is CSARLQGWTGELFF. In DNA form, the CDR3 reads TGCAGTGCTAGACTACAGGGTTGGACCGGGGAGCTGTTTTTT.

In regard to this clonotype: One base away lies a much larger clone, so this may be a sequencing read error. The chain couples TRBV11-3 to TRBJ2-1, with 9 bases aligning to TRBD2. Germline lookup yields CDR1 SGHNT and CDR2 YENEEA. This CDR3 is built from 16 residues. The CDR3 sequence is CASSLGLAASYNEQSF. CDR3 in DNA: TGTGCCAGCAGCTTAGGACTAGCGGCATCCTACAATGAGCAGTCCTTC.

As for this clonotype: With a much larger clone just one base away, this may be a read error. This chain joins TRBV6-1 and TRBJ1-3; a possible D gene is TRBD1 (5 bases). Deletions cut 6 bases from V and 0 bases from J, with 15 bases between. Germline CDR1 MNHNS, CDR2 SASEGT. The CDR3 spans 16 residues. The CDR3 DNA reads TGTGCCAGCAGGGGACGGGGAAGAACCTCTGGAAACACCATATATTTT. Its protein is CASRGRGRTSGNTIYF.

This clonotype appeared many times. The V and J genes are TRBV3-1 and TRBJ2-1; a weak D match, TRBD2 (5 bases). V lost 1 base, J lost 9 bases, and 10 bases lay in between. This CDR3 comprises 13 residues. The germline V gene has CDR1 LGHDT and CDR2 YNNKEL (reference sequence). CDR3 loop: CASSQGSAGEQFF. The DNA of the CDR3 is TGTGCCAGCAGCCAAGGGAGTGCGGGTGAGCAGTTCTTC.

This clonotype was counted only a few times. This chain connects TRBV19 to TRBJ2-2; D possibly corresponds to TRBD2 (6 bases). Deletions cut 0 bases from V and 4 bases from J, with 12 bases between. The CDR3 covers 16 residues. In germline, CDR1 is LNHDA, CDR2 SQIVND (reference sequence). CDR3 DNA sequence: TGTGCCAGTAGTATAGACGCCGGGACTTTCACCGGGGAGCTGTTTTTT. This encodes CASSIDAGTFTGELFF.

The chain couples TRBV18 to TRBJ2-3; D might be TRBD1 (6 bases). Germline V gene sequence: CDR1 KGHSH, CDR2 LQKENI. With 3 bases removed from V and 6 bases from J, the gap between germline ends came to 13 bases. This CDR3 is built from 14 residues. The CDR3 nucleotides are TGTGCCAGCTCACCGTCTTGGCAGGGGGATACGCAGTATTTT. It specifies CASSPSWQGDTQYF.

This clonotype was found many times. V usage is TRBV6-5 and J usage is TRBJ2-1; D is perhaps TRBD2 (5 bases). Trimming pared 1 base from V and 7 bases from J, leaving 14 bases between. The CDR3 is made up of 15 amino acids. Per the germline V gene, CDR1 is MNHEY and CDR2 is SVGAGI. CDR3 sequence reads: CASSYLIPGGNEQFF. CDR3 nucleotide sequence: TGTGCCAGCAGTTACTTAATCCCGGGCGGGAATGAGCAGTTCTTC.